This T cell receptor (beta chain) was sequenced during a study of blood T cell repertoires in COVID-19. Study as a whole: COVID-19 samples from acute and convalescent phases originated in the United States, Italy and Spain. PBMCs, B-cell-depleted T cells, or T cells provided the cDNA or gDNA that made up the material.

Original methodology: Amplified reference gene primers provided the basis for estimating nucleated cell counts. Sequencing used immunoSEQ multiplex PCR; TCRdb keeps in-frame clones, though not all of them. The V and J calls and clone size come from that table; D and trimming were worked out from the DNA. The sample consists of around 160,000 clones, roughly 79% of them appearing once. This clone was seen a single time. The source is a human donor with acute or convalescent COVID-19. The donor label of this sample is uncertain. The sequencing sample was made of peripheral blood.

In nucleotides, the CDR3 is TGCGCCAGCAGCATCACAGGGGACTGGAATCAGCCCCAGCATTTT. It encodes CASSITGDWNQPQHF. The V call is TRBV5-1, the J call TRBJ1-5, with 7 bases identical to TRBD1. V gave up 4 bases and J gave up 4 bases; unmatched junction bases: 8. This CDR3 contains 15 residues. Germline V gene lookup returns CDR1 SGHRS and CDR2 YFSETQ.